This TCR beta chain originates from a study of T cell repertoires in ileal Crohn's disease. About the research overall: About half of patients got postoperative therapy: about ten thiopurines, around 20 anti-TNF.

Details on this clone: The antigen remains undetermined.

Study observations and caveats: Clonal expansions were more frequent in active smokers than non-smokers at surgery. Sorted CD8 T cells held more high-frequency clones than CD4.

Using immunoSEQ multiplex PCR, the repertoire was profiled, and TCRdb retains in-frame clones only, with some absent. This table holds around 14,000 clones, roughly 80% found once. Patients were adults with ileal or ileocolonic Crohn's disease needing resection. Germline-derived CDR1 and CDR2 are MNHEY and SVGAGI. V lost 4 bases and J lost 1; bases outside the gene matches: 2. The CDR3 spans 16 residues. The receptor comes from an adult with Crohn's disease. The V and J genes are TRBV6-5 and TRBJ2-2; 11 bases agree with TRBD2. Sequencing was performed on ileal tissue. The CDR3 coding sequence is TGTGCCAGCAGTTTACTAGCGGGGGAGAACACCGGGGAGCTGTTTTTT. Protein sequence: CASSLLAGENTGELFF.